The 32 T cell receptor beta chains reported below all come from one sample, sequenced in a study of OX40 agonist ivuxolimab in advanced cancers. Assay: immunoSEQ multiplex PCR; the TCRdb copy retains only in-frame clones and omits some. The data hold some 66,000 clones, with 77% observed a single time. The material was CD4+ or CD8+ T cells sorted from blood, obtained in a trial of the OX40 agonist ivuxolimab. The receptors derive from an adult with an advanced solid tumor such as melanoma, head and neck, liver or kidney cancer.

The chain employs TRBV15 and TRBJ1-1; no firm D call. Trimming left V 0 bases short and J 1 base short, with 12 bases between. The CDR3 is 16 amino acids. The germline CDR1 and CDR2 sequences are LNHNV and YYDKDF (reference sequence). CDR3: CATSRDFRVENTEAFF. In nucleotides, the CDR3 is TGTGCCACCAGCAGAGATTTTCGGGTAGAGAACACTGAAGCTTTCTTT.

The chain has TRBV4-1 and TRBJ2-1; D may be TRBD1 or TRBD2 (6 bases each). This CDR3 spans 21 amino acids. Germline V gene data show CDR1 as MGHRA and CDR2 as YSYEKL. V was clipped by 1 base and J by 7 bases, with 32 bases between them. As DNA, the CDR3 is TGCGCCAGCAGCCAAGCGATGGCAAGCGGAGTATTCCAGGGGAGGAGGAATGAGCAGTTCTTC. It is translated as CASSQAMASGVFQGRRNEQFF.

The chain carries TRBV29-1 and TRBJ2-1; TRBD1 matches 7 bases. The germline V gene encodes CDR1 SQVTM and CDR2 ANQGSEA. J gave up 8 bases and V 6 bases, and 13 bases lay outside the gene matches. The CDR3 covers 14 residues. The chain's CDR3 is CSVLRGTVVHEQFF. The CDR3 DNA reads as TGCAGCGTCCTTAGGGGGACAGTCGTTCATGAGCAGTTCTTC.

The CDR3 region has the DNA TGCGCCAGCAGCTTGGGGTCGGACACTGGAAACACCATATATTTT. Translation gives CASSLGSDTGNTIYF. The chain uses TRBV5-1 and TRBJ1-3; TRBD1 might be the D (5 bases). The CDR3 is 15 amino acids. V was pared by 0 bases and J by 2 bases, with 9 bases between. CDR1 is SGHRS, CDR2 YFSETQ, per germline.

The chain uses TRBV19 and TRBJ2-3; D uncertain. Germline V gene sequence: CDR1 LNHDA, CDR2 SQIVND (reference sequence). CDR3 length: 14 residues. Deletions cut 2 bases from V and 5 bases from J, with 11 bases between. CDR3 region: CASSISLVKDTQYF. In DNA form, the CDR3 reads TGTGCCAGTAGTATAAGCCTAGTTAAAGATACGCAGTATTTT.

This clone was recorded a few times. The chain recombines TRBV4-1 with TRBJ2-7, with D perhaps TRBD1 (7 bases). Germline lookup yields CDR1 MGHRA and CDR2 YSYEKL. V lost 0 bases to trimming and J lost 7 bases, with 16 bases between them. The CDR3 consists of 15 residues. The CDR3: CASSQDGGRDREQYF. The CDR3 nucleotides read TGCGCCAGCAGCCAAGACGGGGGACGGGACAGAGAGCAGTACTTC.

In DNA form, the CDR3 reads TGTGCCAGCAGCTCAACCCGGGCCGGAGGCTACGAGCAGTACTTC. Its protein product is CASSSTRAGGYEQYF. The chain is built from TRBV5-4 and TRBJ2-7; the D gene is possibly TRBD2 (5 bases). V was trimmed by 3 bases and J by 3 bases, leaving 16 bases between them. This CDR3 has 15 amino acids. Germline V gene data show CDR1 as SGHNT and CDR2 as YYREEE (reference sequence).

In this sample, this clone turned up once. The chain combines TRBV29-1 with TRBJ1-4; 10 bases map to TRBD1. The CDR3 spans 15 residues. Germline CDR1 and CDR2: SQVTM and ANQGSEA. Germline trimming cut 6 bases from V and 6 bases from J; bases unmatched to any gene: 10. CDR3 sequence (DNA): TGCAGCGTATCCACCCGGGACAGGGGATATGAAAAACTGTTTTTT. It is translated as CSVSTRDRGYEKLFF.

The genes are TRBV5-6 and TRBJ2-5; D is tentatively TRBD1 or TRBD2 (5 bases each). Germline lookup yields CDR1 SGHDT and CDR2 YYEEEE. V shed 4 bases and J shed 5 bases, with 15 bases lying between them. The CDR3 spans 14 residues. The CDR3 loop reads CASSREGSAETQYF. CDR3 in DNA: TGTGCCAGCAGCCGTGAGGGGAGTGCGGAGACCCAGTACTTC.

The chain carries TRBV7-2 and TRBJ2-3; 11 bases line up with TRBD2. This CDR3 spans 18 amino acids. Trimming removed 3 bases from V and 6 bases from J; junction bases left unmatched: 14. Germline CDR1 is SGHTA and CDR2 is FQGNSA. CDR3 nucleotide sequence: TGTGCCAGCAGCTTGACATTCGAGTTAGCGGGAGGGTCGGATACGCAGTATTTT. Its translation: CASSLTFELAGGSDTQYF.

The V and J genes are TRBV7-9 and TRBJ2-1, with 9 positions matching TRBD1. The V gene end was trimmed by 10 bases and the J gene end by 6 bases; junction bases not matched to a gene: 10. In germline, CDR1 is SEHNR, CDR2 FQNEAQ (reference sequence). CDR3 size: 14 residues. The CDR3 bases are TGTGCCACATCCAGGGGGACAGGGATCAATGAGCAGTTCTTC. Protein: CATSRGTGINEQFF. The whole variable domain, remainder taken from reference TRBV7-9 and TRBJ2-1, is DTGVSQNPRHKITKRGQNVTFRCDPISEHNRLYWYRQTLGQGPEFLTYFQNEAQLEKSRLLSDRFSAERPKGSFSTLEIQRTEQGDSAMYLCATSRGTGINEQFFGPGTRLTVL.

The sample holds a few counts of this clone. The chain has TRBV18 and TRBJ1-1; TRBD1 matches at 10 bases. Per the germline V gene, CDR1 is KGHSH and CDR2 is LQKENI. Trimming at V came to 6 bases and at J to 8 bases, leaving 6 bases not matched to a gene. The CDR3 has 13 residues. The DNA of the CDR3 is TGTGCCAGCTCTCCCGGGACAGGGGTGGAAGCTTTCTTT. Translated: CASSPGTGVEAFF.

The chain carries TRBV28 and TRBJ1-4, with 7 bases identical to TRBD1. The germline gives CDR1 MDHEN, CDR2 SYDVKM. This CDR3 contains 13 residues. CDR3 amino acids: CVSGSGGGEKLFF. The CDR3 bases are TGTGTTTCTGGATCAGGGGGGGGCGAAAAACTGTTTTTT.

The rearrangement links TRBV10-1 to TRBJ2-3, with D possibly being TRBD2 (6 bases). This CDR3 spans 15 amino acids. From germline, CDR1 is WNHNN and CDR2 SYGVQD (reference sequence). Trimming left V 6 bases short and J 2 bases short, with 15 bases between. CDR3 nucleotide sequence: TGCGCCAGCAGGGCGGGACTCTCTCCCACAGATACGCAGTATTTT. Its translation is CASRAGLSPTDTQYF.

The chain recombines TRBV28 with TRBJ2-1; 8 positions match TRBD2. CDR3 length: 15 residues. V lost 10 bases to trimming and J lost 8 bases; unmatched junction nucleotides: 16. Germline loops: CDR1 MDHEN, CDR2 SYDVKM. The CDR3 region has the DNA TGTGCCACCCTGACCCCGGGAGGGGGTAACGATGAGCAGTTCTTC. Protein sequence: CATLTPGGGNDEQFF.

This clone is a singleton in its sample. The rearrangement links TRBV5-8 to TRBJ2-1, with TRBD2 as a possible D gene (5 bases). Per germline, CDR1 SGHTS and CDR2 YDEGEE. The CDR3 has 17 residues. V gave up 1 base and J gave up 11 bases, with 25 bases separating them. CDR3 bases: TGTGCCAGCAGCTTGTGGCTGTCCTTTGACACCGGGGTGCAGCAGTTCTTC. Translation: CASSLWLSFDTGVQQFF.

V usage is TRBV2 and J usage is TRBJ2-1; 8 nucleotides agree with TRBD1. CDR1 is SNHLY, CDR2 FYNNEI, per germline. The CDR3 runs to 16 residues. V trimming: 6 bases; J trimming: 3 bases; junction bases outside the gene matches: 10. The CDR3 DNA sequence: TGTGCCAGCAGCGTCTATGGGACAGGTAACTACAATGAGCAGTTCTTC. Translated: CASSVYGTGNYNEQFF. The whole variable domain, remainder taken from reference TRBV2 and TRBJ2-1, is EPEVTQTPSHQVTQMGQEVILRCVPISNHLYFYWYRQILGQKVEFLVSFYNNEISEKSEIFDDQFSVERPDGSNFTLKIRSTKLEDSAMYFCASSVYGTGNYNEQFFGPGTRLTVL.

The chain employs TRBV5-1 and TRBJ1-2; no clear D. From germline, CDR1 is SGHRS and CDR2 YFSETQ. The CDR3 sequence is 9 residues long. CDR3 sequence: CDWRGGYTF. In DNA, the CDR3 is TGCGACTGGCGGGGAGGCTACACCTTC.

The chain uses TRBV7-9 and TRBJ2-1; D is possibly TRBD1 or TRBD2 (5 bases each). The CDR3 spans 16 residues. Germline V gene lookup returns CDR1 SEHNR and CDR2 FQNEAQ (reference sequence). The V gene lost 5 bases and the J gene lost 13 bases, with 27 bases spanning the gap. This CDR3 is CASSPPRGSGPAGQFF. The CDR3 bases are TGTGCCAGCAGCCCCCCCCGGGGCTCCGGTCCCGCAGGCCAGTTCTTC.

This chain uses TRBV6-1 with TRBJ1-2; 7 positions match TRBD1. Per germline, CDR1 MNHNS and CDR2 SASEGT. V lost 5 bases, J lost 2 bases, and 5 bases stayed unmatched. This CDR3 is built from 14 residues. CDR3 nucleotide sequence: TGTGCCAGCAGTTCTTCAGGGGGAAACTATGGCTACACCTTC. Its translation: CASSSSGGNYGYTF.

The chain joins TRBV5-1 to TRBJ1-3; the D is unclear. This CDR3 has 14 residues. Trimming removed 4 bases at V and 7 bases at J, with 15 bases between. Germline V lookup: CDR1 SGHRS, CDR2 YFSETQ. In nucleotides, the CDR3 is TGCGCCAGCAGCGATCAAGGGCCGACCAACACCATATATTTT. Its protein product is CASSDQGPTNTIYF.

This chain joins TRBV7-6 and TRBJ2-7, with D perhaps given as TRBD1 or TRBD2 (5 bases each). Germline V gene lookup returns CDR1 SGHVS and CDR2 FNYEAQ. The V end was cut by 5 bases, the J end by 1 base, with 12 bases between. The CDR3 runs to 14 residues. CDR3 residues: CASSRDHLSYEQYF. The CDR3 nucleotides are TGTGCCAGCAGCCGGGACCATCTATCCTACGAGCAGTACTTC. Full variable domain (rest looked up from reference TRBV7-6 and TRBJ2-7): GAGVSQSPRYKVTKRGQDVALRCDPISGHVSLYWYRQALGQGPEFLTYFNYEAQQDKSGLPNDRFSAERPEGSISTLTIQRTEQRDSAMYRCASSRDHLSYEQYFGPGTRLTVT.

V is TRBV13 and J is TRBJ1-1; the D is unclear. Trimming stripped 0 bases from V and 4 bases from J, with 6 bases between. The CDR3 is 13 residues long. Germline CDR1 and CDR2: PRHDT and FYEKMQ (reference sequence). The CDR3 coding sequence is TGTGCCAGCAGCTTAGGCTCGACCACTGAAGCTTTCTTT. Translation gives CASSLGSTTEAFF.

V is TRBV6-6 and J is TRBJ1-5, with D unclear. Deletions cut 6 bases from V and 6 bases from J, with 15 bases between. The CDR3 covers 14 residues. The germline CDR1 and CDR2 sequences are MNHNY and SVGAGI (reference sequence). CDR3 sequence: CASSRETGSQPQHF. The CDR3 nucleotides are TGTGCCAGCAGCCGGGAAACGGGGAGTCAGCCCCAGCATTTT.

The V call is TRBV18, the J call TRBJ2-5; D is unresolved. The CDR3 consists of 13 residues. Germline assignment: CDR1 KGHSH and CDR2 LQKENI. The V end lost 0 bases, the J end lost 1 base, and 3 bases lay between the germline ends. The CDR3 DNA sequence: TGTGCCAGCTCACCACCGAGCCAAGAGACCCAGTACTTC. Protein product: CASSPPSQETQYF.

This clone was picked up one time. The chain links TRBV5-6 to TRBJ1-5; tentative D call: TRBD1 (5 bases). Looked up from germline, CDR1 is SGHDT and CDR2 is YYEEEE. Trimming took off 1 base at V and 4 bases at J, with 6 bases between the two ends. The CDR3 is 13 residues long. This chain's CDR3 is CASSLKGNQPQHF. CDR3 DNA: TGTGCCAGCAGCTTGAAGGGGAATCAGCCCCAGCATTTT.

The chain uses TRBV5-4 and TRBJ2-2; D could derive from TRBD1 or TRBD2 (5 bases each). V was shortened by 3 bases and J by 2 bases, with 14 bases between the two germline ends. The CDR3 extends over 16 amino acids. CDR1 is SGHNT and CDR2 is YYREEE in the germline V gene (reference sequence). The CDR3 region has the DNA TGTGCCAGCAGCTCCCGGGGACGCCTCAACACCGGGGAGCTGTTTTTT. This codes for CASSSRGRLNTGELFF.

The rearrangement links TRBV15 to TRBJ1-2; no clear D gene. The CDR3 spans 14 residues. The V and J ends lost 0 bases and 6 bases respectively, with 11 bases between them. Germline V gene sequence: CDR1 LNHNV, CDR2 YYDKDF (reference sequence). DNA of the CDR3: TGTGCCACCAGCAGAGATTGGTCCGGGGATGGCTACACCTTC. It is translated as CATSRDWSGDGYTF.

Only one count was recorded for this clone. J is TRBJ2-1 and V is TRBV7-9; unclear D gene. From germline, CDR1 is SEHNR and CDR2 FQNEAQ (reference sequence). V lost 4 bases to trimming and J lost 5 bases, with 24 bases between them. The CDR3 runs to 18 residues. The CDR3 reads CASSSRFAVDFQDNEQFF. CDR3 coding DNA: TGTGCCAGCAGCTCCAGGTTCGCAGTCGATTTCCAGGACAATGAGCAGTTCTTC.

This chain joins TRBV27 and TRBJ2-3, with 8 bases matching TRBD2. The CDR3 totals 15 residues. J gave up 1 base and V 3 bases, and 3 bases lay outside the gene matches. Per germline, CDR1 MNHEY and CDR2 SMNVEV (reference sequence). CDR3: CASSFFGRGTDTQYF. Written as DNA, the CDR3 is TGTGCCAGCAGTTTCTTCGGGAGGGGCACAGATACGCAGTATTTT.

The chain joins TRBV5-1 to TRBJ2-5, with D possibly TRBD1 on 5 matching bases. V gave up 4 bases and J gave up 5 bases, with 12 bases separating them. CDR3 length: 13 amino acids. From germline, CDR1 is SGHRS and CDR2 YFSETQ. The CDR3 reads CASSPQGSETQYF. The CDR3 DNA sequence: TGCGCCAGCAGCCCGCAGGGTAGCGAGACCCAGTACTTC.

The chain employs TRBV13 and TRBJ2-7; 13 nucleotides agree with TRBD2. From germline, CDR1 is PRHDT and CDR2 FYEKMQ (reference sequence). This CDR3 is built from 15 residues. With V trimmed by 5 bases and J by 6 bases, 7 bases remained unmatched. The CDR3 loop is CASSRGTSGTGEQYF. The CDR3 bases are TGTGCCAGCAGCCGAGGGACTAGCGGGACGGGCGAGCAGTACTTC.